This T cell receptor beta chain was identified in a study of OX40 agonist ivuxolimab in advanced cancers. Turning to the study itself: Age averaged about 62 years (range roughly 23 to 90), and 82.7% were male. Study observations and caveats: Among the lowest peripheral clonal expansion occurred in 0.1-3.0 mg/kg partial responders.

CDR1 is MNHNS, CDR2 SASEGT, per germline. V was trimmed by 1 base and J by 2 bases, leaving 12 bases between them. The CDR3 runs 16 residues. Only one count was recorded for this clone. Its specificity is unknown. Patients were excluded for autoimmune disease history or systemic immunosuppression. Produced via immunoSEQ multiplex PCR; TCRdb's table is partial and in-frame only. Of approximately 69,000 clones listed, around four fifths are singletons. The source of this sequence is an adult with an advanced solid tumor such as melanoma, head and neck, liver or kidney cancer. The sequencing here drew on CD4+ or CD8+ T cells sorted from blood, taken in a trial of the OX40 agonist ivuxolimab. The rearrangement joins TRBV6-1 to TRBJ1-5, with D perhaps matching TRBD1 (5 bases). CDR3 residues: CASSEDPGTGNQPQHF. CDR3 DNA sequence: TGTGCCAGCAGTGAAGATCCCGGGACGGGCAATCAGCCCCAGCATTTT.